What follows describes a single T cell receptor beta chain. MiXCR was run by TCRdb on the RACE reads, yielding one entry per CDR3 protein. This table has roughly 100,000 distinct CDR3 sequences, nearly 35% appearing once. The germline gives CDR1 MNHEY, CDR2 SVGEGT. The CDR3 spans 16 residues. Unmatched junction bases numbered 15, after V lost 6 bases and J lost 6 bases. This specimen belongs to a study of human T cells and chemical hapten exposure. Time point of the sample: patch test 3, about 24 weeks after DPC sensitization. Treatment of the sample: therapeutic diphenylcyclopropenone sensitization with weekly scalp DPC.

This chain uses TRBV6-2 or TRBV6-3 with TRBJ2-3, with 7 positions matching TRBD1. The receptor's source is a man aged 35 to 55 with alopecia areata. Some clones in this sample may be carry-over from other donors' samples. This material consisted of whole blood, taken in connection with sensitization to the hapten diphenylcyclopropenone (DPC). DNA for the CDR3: TGTGCCAGCAGCCCACCGGGACAGAAGTCATGGGATACGCAGTATTTT. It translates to CASSPPGQKSWDTQYF.